The clone carrying this TCR beta chain was recorded at least ten times. No antigen is known for it. Both iRepertoire HTBI primers and Arm-PCR of CDR3 regions were used to build the TCR beta libraries. MiXCR, applied by TCRdb to the multiplex PCR reads, yields one record per CDR3 protein. The sample shows roughly 440,000 distinct CDR3 sequences, about 17% of them seen only once. Germline CDR1 MNHEY, CDR2 SVGAGI. V lost 2 bases and J lost 11, with 18 bases in between. This CDR3 comprises 14 residues. The data were obtained in a study of regulatory T cells in long-lasting Graves disease. Background on the study: Antithyroid drug intake by newly diagnosed Graves' patients had lasted under 3 months.

This sample's time point: newly diagnosed GD, antithyroid drugs for less than 3 months. Generation of the TCR library employed RNA extracted from PBMCs. It was by American Thyroid Association guidelines that Graves' disease was diagnosed. The study, taken as a whole, reports: Persistent disease preferred TRBV28, TRBJ1-2 and TRBJ2-5.

The same data also went into a second study, on T cells in Graves' hyperthyroidism and ophthalmopathy.

The rearrangement uses TRBV6-5 and TRBJ1-1; D uncertain. Sequencing used peripheral blood mononuclear cells (PBMCs), obtained at new diagnosis, from a patient treated with antithyroid drugs. The TCR was taken from a woman younger than 35 with Graves disease. CDR3 bases: TGTGCCAGCAGTTACGAGCCGGGAACGGGGATGGCTTTCTTT. This codes for CASSYEPGTGMAFF.